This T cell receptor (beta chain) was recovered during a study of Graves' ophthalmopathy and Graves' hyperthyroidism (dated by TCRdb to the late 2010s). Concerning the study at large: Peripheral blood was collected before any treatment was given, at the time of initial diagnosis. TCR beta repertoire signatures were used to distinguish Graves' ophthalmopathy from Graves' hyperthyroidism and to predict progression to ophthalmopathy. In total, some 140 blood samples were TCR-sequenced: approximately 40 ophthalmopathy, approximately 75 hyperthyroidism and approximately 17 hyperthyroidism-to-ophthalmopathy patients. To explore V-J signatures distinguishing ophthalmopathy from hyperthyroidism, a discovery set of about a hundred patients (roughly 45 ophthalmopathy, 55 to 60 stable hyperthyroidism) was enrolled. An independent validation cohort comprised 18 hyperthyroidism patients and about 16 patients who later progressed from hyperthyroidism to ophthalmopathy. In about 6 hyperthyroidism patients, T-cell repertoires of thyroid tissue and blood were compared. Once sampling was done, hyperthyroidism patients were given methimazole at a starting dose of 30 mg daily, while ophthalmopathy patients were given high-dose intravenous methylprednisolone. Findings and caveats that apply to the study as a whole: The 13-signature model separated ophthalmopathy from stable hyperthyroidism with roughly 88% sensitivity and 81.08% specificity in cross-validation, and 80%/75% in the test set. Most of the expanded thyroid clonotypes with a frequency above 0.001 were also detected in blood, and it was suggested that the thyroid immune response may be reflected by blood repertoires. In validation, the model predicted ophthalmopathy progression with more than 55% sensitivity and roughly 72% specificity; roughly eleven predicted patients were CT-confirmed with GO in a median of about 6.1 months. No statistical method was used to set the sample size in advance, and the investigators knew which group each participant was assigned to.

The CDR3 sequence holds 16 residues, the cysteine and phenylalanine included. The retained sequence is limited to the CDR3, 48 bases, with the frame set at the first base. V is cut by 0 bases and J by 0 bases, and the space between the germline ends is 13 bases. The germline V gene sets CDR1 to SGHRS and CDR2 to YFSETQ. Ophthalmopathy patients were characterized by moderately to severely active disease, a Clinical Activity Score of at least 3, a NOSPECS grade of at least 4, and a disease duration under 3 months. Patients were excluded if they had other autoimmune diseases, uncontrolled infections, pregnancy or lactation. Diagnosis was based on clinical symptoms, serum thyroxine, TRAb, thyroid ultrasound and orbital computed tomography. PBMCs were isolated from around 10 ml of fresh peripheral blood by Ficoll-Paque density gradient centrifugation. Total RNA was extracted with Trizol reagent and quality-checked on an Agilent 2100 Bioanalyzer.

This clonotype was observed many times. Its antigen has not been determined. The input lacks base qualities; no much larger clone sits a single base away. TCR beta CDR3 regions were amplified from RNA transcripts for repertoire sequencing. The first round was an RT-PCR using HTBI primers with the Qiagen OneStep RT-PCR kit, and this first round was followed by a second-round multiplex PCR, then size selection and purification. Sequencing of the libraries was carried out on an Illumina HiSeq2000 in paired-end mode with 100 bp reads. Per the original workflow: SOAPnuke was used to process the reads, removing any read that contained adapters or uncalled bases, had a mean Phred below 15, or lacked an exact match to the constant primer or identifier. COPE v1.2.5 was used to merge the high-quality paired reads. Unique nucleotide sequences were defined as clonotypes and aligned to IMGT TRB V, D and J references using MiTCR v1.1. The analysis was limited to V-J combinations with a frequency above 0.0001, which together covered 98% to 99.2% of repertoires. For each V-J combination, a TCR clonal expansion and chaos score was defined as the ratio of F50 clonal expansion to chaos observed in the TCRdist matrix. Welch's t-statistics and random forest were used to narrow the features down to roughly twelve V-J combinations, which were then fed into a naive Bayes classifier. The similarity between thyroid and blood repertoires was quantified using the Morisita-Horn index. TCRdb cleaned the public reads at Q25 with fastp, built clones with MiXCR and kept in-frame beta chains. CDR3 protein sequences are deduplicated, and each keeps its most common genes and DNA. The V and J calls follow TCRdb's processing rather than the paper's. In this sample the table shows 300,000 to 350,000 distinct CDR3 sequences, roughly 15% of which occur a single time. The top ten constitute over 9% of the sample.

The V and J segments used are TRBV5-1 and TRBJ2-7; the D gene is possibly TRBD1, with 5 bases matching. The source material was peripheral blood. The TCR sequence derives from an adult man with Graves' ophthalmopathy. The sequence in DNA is TGCGCCAGCAGCTTGGCCCCCGACAGATTCTCCTACGAGCAGTACTTC. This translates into CASSLAPDRFSYEQYF.